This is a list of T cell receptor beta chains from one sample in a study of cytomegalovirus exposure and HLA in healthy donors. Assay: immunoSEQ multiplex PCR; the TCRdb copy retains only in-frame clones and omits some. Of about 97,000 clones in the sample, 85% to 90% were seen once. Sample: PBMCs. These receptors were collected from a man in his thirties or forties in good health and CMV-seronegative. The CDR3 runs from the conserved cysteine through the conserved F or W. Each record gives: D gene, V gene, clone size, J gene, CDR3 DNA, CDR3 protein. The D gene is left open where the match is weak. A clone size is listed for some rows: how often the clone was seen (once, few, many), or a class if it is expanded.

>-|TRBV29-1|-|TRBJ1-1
TGCAGCGGCGTTGACGGGACACAGAAGGGGGAAGCTTTCTTT
CSGVDGTQKGEAFF
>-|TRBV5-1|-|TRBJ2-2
TGCGCCAGCAGCTTGGCCGAGCCCGGGGAGCTGTTTTTT
CASSLAEPGELFF
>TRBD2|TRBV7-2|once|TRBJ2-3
TGTGCCAGCAGCCCAATGGGACTAGCGGGAGCGGATACGCAGTATTTT
CASSPMGLAGADTQYF
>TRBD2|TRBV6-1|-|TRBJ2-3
TGTGCCAGCAGTGAAACGCGGTCTAGCGGATACACAGATACGCAGTATTTT
CASSETRSSGYTDTQYF
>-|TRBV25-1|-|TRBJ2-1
TGTGCCAGCACCACACGAACCTACAATGAGCAGTTCTTC
CASTTRTYNEQFF
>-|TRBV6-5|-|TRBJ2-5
TGTGCCAGCAGTAATCCGGGACTGCCCCTTACCCAGTACTTC
CASSNPGLPLTQYF
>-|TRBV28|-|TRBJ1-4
TGTGCCAGCACCGAGAGGTCAGCTGATAATGAAAAACTGTTTTTT
CASTERSADNEKLFF
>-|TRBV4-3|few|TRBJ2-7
TGCGCCAGCAGCCAAGATTCCGGGGGTCGCTACGAGCAGTACTTC
CASSQDSGGRYEQYF
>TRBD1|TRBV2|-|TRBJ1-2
TGTGCCAGCAGCCTACAGGGGGCCAACTATGGCTACACCTTC
CASSLQGANYGYTF
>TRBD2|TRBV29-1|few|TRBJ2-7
TGCAGCGTTGAGGGGAGGGATCCCTACGAGCAGTACTTC
CSVEGRDPYEQYF
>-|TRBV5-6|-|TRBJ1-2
TGTGCCAGCAGCCTCACCAGTTCAGCTAGTTTTTATGGCTACACCTTC
CASSLTSSASFYGYTF
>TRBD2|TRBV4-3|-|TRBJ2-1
TGCGCCAGCAGCCCGGGACTAGGGGTCGATGAGCAGTTCTTC
CASSPGLGVDEQFF
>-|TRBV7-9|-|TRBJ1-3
TGTGCCAGCAGTCCAGTTTTGGGCCAGAAGATCACCATATATTTT
CASSPVLGQKITIYF
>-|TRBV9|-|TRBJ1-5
TGTGCCAGCAGCGTAAGTGACACAAATCAGCCCCAGCATTTT
CASSVSDTNQPQHF
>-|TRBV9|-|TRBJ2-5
TGTGCCAGCAGCGTAGATCAGGGCTTGGGGACCCAGTACTTC
CASSVDQGLGTQYF
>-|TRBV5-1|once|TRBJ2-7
TGCGCCAGCAGCTCCACTTTCCAGGGGGGAAATCAGTACTTC
CASSSTFQGGNQYF
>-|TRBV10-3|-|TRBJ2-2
TGTGCCATCAGTGAGGAGGGACTCAAGAACACCGGGGAGCTGTTTTTT
CAISEEGLKNTGELFF
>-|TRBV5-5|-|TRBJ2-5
TGTGCCAGCAGCTTGGCAGGGGCCCTAGGGGAGACCCAGTACTTC
CASSLAGALGETQYF
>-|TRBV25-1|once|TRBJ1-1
TGTGCCAGCAGCTGGCGGGCTCAAGCTTTCTTT
CASSWRAQAFF
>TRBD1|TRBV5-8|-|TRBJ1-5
TGTGCCAGCAGCCGTGGGACAGGGGGCAGCCCCCAGCATTTT
CASSRGTGGSPQHF
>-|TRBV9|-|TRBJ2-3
TGTGCCAGCAGCGCCAATACAGATACGCAGTATTTT
CASSANTDTQYF
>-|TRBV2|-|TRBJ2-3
TGTGCCAGCTGGGCGGGGAGCACAGATACGCAGTATTTT
CASWAGSTDTQYF